This is a list of T cell receptor beta chains from one sample in a study of blood T cell repertoires in COVID-19. Clones were read by immunoSEQ multiplex PCR, and TCRdb kept only the in-frame ones, dropping some. The data hold more than 150,000 clones, with around 87% observed a single time. Material for sequencing was peripheral blood. Every receptor here comes from a man aged 35 to 55 with active or convalescent COVID-19. Both conserved end residues are part of each CDR3. The D gene is left open where the match is weak. Clone size is given for some rows only: seen once, a few or many times, or a class if the clone is expanded.

v_call: TRBV30; j_call: TRBJ1-2; clone_size: .; d_call: TRBD1; cdr3_nt: TGTGCCTGGGGACCGGGACAGGGTTTAACCTATGGCTACACCTTC; cdr3_aa: CAWGPGQGLTYGYTF
v_call: TRBV20-1; j_call: TRBJ2-1; clone_size: .; d_call: .; cdr3_nt: TGCAGTGCTAGTGCCAGGGATTACAATGAGCAGTTCTTC; cdr3_aa: CSASARDYNEQFF
v_call: TRBV3-1/TRBV3-2; j_call: TRBJ2-2; clone_size: once; d_call: TRBD2; cdr3_nt: TGTGCCAGCAGCCCCAGCGGGGTTCCGAGCACCGGGGAGCTGTTTTTT; cdr3_aa: CASSPSGVPSTGELFF
v_call: TRBV2; j_call: TRBJ1-2; clone_size: .; d_call: TRBD1; cdr3_nt: TGTGCCAGCATTCCGTACAGGGGGACGGGTGGCTACACCTTC; cdr3_aa: CASIPYRGTGGYTF
v_call: TRBV5-4; j_call: TRBJ1-2; clone_size: .; d_call: TRBD1; cdr3_nt: TGTGCCAGCAGCTTCCTGACAGGGGCTGGCTACACCTTC; cdr3_aa: CASSFLTGAGYTF
v_call: TRBV7-8; j_call: TRBJ2-4; clone_size: .; d_call: TRBD1; cdr3_nt: TGTGCCAGCAGCTTAGTCGGACAGGGTCAAAACATTCAGTACTTC; cdr3_aa: CASSLVGQGQNIQYF
v_call: TRBV11-3; j_call: TRBJ2-1; clone_size: .; d_call: .; cdr3_nt: TGTGCCAGCAGCGTATCATCGAACAGGGACGACAATGAGCAGTTCTTC; cdr3_aa: CASSVSSNRDDNEQFF
v_call: TRBV30; j_call: TRBJ1-3; clone_size: .; d_call: TRBD1; cdr3_nt: TGTGCCTGTCGGGACAGTGAGGCGGGAAACACCATATATTTT; cdr3_aa: CACRDSEAGNTIYF
v_call: TRBV2; j_call: TRBJ2-1; clone_size: .; d_call: TRBD2; cdr3_nt: TGTGCCAGCACCCTGGGGGGGAATGAGCAGTTCTTC; cdr3_aa: CASTLGGNEQFF
v_call: TRBV11-3; j_call: TRBJ2-3; clone_size: once; d_call: .; cdr3_nt: TGTGCCAGCAGCCGAGGACAGAGCACAGATACGCAGTATTTT; cdr3_aa: CASSRGQSTDTQYF
v_call: TRBV27; j_call: TRBJ2-1; clone_size: once; d_call: TRBD1; cdr3_nt: TGTGCCAGCACACAGGGGGCTGGGTACAATGAGCAGTTCTTC; cdr3_aa: CASTQGAGYNEQFF
v_call: TRBV11-2; j_call: TRBJ1-2; clone_size: once; d_call: .; cdr3_nt: TGTGCCAGTGGAGGGTTGGATGGCTACACCTTC; cdr3_aa: CASGGLDGYTF
v_call: TRBV24-1; j_call: TRBJ1-1; clone_size: .; d_call: .; cdr3_nt: TGTGCCACCCCACCACCCGAGCAGGGGTGGAAGAACACTGAAGCTTTCTTT; cdr3_aa: CATPPPEQGWKNTEAFF
v_call: TRBV9; j_call: TRBJ2-7; clone_size: few; d_call: .; cdr3_nt: TGTGCCAGCAGCGTTGGGACACTCGACGAGCAGTACTTC; cdr3_aa: CASSVGTLDEQYF
v_call: TRBV30; j_call: TRBJ2-3; clone_size: .; d_call: TRBD2; cdr3_nt: TGTGCCTGGAGTAGATTGCGGGGGGGACCAGATACGCAGTATTTT; cdr3_aa: CAWSRLRGGPDTQYF